Listed here are 25 T cell receptor beta chains from one sample, sequenced in a study of T cell responses to AZD1222 COVID-19 vaccine. This table comes from immunoSEQ multiplex PCR, and its TCRdb copy is limited to in-frame clones, with some not included. The repertoire holds approximately 45,000 clones, roughly 90% seen once, with around 1.1% in the top ten. The source material was peripheral blood, sampled 28 days after the second AZD1222 dose. The receptor set was obtained from an adult who received the AZD1222 COVID-19 vaccine.

This rearrangement joins TRBV7-3 to TRBJ2-2; maybe TRBD1 (6 bases). Germline V gives CDR1 SGHTA, CDR2 FQGTGA. Trimming shortened V by 5 bases and J by 4 bases, and 20 bases separated the two germline ends. CDR3 length: 17 residues. The CDR3 sequence is CASSQGPQGYSTGELFF. CDR3 nucleotide sequence: TGTGCCAGCAGCCAGGGGCCTCAGGGCTACAGCACCGGGGAGCTGTTTTTT. Full variable domain (remainder filled in from reference TRBV7-3 and TRBJ2-2): GAGVSQTPSNKVTEKGKYVELRCDPISGHTALYWYRQSLGQGPEFLIYFQGTGAADDSGLPNDRFFAVRPEGSVSTLKIQRTERGDSAVYLCASSQGPQGYSTGELFFGEGSRLTVL.

The gene calls are TRBV4-3 and TRBJ2-3; TRBD2 agrees at 9 bases. The CDR3 covers 13 residues. The J segment lost 6 bases and the V segment lost 4 bases, leaving 2 bases of the junction unmatched. Germline-derived CDR1 and CDR2 are LGHNA and YSLEER. The CDR3 sequence: CASSRGRVDTQYF. The CDR3 DNA follows: TGCGCCAGCAGCCGCGGGAGGGTGGATACGCAGTATTTT.

The chain links TRBV3-1 (or the pseudogene TRBV3-2) to TRBJ1-3; D not resolved. Germline lookup yields CDR1 LGHDT and CDR2 YNNKEL (reference sequence). V lost 1 base to trimming and J lost 0 bases, with 7 bases between them. There are 15 residues in the CDR3. The CDR3 DNA reads as TGTGCCAGCAGCCAAGGACCGGGCTCTGGAAACACCATATATTTT. This gives the protein CASSQGPGSGNTIYF.

This chain joins TRBV3-1 (or the pseudogene TRBV3-2) and TRBJ2-5; D gene unclear. The CDR3 has 10 amino acids. Between the trimmed V and J ends, which lost 10 bases and 4 bases, there was a span of 7 bases. Germline V gene lookup returns CDR1 LGHDT and CDR2 YNNKEL (reference sequence). The CDR3 coding sequence is TGTGCCACCCTAATAGAGACCCAGTACTTC. It codes for CATLIETQYF.

For the CDR3, the DNA is TGCGCCAGCAGCTTGCAGGGGGTGCCAACCTACAATGAGCAGTTCTTC. Residues: CASSLQGVPTYNEQFF. This rearrangement joins TRBV5-1 to TRBJ2-1; 7 bases fit TRBD1. With V trimmed by 1 base and J by 2 bases, 6 bases remained unmatched. CDR3 size: 16 residues. Per germline, CDR1 SGHRS and CDR2 YFSETQ.

V is TRBV4-2 and J is TRBJ2-5; TRBD1 aligns across 10 bases. Trimming took 3 bases from V and 4 from J; bases not matched to a gene: 5. This CDR3 has 15 residues. The germline CDR1 and CDR2 sequences are LGHNA and YNFKEQ. CDR3: CASSHGQGERETQYF. The DNA for the CDR3 is TGTGCCAGCAGCCACGGACAGGGGGAGCGAGAGACCCAGTACTTC.

The V and J genes are TRBV5-4 and TRBJ2-5, with D possibly called TRBD1 or TRBD2 (5 bases each). Germline CDR1 is SGHNT and CDR2 is YYREEE (reference sequence). The V and J ends lost 1 base and 3 bases respectively, with 10 bases between them. The length of the CDR3 is 14 residues. CDR3 in amino acids: CASSLFGAEETQYF. In DNA form, the CDR3 reads TGTGCCAGCAGCTTGTTCGGGGCAGAAGAGACCCAGTACTTC.

This clone was seen more than once but under ten times. The chain combines TRBV19 with TRBJ1-4, with D uncertain. Between the trimmed V and J ends, which lost 5 bases and 4 bases, there was a span of 8 bases. The CDR3 consists of 13 residues. CDR1 and CDR2 (germline): LNHDA, SQIVND (reference sequence). The CDR3 sequence: CASSEGFNEKLFF. CDR3 sequence (DNA): TGTGCCAGTAGTGAAGGATTTAATGAAAAACTGTTTTTT.

J is TRBJ2-3 and V is TRBV18; no reliable D call. The CDR3 totals 12 residues. CDR1 is KGHSH and CDR2 is LQKENI in the germline V gene. The V end was cut by 5 bases, the J end by 0 bases, with 3 bases between. CDR3 sequence: CASSSSTDTQYF. CDR3 nucleotides: TGTGCCAGCTCATCAAGCACAGATACGCAGTATTTT. The full variable domain, completed using reference TRBV18 and TRBJ2-3, is NAGVMQNPRHLVRRRGQEARLRCSPMKGHSHVYWYRQLPEEGLKFMVYLQKENIIDESGMPKERFSAEFPKEGPSILRIQQVVRGDSAAYFCASSSSTDTQYFGPGTRLTVL.

The chain is built from TRBV6-2 or TRBV6-3 and TRBJ1-5; no firm D call. CDR1 is MNHEY and CDR2 is SVGEGT in the germline V gene. The CDR3 contains 14 residues. V was shortened by 1 base and J by 4 bases, with 8 bases between the two germline ends. This chain's CDR3 is CASSYYVGNQPQHF. For the CDR3, the DNA is TGTGCCAGCAGTTACTACGTGGGGAATCAGCCCCAGCATTTT.

The rearrangement uses TRBV5-1 and TRBJ2-2, with 7 positions matching TRBD2. The CDR3 extends over 16 amino acids. The J segment lost 2 bases and the V segment lost 4 bases, leaving 8 bases of the junction unmatched. CDR1 and CDR2 from the germline V gene are SGHRS and YFSETQ. As DNA, the CDR3 is TGCGCCAGCAGCCCGATGACTAGCCGCAACACCGGGGAGCTGTTTTTT. Protein product: CASSPMTSRNTGELFF.

This clone has only a few counts. The chain recombines TRBV3-1 (or the pseudogene TRBV3-2) with TRBJ1-2, with a weak D call TRBD1 (5 bases). Germline lookup yields CDR1 LGHDT and CDR2 YNNKEL (reference sequence). The CDR3 is 14 residues long. The germline V and J ends were trimmed by 5 bases and 0 bases, with 10 bases remaining between them. CDR3 sequence reads: CASSRRQPNYGYTF. The CDR3 DNA reads TGTGCCAGCAGCAGGAGACAGCCTAACTATGGCTACACCTTC.

The genes are TRBV3-1 (or the pseudogene TRBV3-2) and TRBJ1-2, with TRBD1 matching 7 bases. Trimming at V came to 2 bases and at J to 5 bases, leaving 11 bases not matched to a gene. CDR3 length: 16 residues. Germline V gene data show CDR1 as LGHDT and CDR2 as YNNKEL (reference sequence). Here the CDR3 reads CASSQRTGELLYGYTF. CDR3 DNA sequence: TGTGCCAGCAGCCAAAGGACAGGCGAACTCTTATATGGCTACACCTTC.

This chain uses TRBV18 with TRBJ2-3; D is ambiguous. CDR1 is KGHSH and CDR2 is LQKENI in the germline V gene. V gave up 3 bases and J gave up 2 bases, with 12 bases separating them. There are 15 residues in the CDR3. Written as DNA, the CDR3 is TGTGCCAGCTCACCTATTGCGGAACCCACAGATACGCAGTATTTT. Residues: CASSPIAEPTDTQYF.

The table lists this clone with a count of one. V usage is TRBV5-4 and J usage is TRBJ2-7; weak D call: TRBD2 (6 bases). V gave up 0 bases and J gave up 3 bases, with 13 bases separating them. Germline loops: CDR1 SGHNT, CDR2 YYREEE (reference sequence). CDR3 length equals 15 residues. Here the CDR3 DNA reads TGTGCCAGCAGCTTGGATGTAGCGGCGAGCTACGAGCAGTACTTC. Protein sequence: CASSLDVAASYEQYF.

This clone was detected only once. The chain links TRBV5-4 to TRBJ2-7; 11 bases are a match to TRBD2. The germline gives CDR1 SGHNT, CDR2 YYREEE (reference sequence). This CDR3 has 16 residues. After removal of 2 bases from V and 6 bases from J, the junction contained 10 bases not matched to a gene. The CDR3 region is CASSLPLAGVRSEQYF. CDR3 nucleotide sequence: TGTGCCAGCAGCTTACCACTAGCGGGAGTTCGCAGCGAGCAGTACTTC. The variable domain in full, with the rest retrieved from reference TRBV5-4 and TRBJ2-7, is ETGVTQSPTHLIKTRGQQVTLRCSSQSGHNTVSWYQQALGQGPQFIFQYYREEENGRGNFPPRFSGLQFPNYSSELNVNALELDDSALYLCASSLPLAGVRSEQYFGPGTRLTVT.

The gene calls are TRBV11-2 and TRBJ1-5; D gene uncertain. V lost 5 bases and J 7 bases, leaving 15 bases between the germline ends. This CDR3 is 14 amino acids long. The V gene's germline CDR1 is SGHAT and CDR2 FQNNGV. The CDR3 DNA sequence: TGTGCCAGCAGCCTTGGGTCGGGGAAGCAGCCCCAGCATTTT. This codes for CASSLGSGKQPQHF. The full variable domain, in which reference TRBV11-2 and TRBJ1-5 provide the parts outside the CDR3, is EAGVAQSPRYKIIEKRQSVAFWCNPISGHATLYWYQQILGQGPKLLIQFQNNGVVDDSQLPKDRFSAERLKGVDSTLKIQPAKLEDSAVYLCASSLGSGKQPQHFGDGTRLSIL.

V gene TRBV24-1 combines with J gene TRBJ1-5, with 10 bases matching TRBD1. Germline loops: CDR1 KGHDR, CDR2 SFDVKD. The CDR3 has 16 amino acids. This CDR3 is CAKDGTGDFSNQPQHF. CDR3 coding DNA: TGTGCAAAAGATGGGACAGGGGACTTTAGCAATCAGCCCCAGCATTTT.

The J gene is TRBJ2-7, the V gene TRBV6-5; D is perhaps TRBD2 (6 bases). Trimming took off 6 bases at V and 2 bases at J, with 14 bases between the two ends. Germline CDR1 reads MNHEY; CDR2 reads SVGAGI. The CDR3 totals 14 residues. The CDR3 is CASRTGTSAYEQYF. The CDR3 nucleotides are TGTGCCAGCAGAACCGGGACTTCTGCCTACGAGCAGTACTTC.

The rearrangement links TRBV2 to TRBJ1-6; D possibly corresponds to TRBD1 (5 bases). The CDR3 length is 14 residues. Between the trimmed V and J ends, which lost 6 bases and 9 bases, there was a span of 15 bases. In germline, CDR1 is SNHLY, CDR2 FYNNEI. CDR3 sequence (DNA): TGTGCCAGCAGGGCTTGGGACGGGGGTTCACCCCTCCACTTT. This codes for CASRAWDGGSPLHF.

This sequence joins TRBV6-5 and TRBJ1-4; D unresolved. The V gene lost 7 bases and the J gene lost 8 bases, with 14 bases spanning the gap. CDR3 size: 13 residues. Germline lookup yields CDR1 MNHEY and CDR2 SVGAGI. The CDR3 DNA reads TGTGCCAGCACCTCGGCGCTAGGGGAAAAACTGTTTTTT. The encoded protein is CASTSALGEKLFF.

The rearrangement links TRBV19 to TRBJ1-4, with TRBD1 matching over 7 bases. The CDR3 is 14 amino acids. V dropped 2 bases and J dropped 7; count of bases not matched to a gene: 4. CDR1 is LNHDA and CDR2 is SQIVND in the germline V gene (reference sequence). The CDR3 nucleotides are TGTGCCAGTAGTATAATGAGGGACAGTGAAAAACTGTTTTTT. Residues: CASSIMRDSEKLFF.

The J gene is TRBJ2-7, the V gene TRBV9; 10 bases are a match to TRBD2. V lost 1 base to trimming and J lost 2 bases; unmatched junction nucleotides: 3. This CDR3 has 15 amino acids. Germline assignment: CDR1 SGDLS and CDR2 YYNGEE. The CDR3 DNA reads TGTGCCAGCAGCGTATCTACTAGCGGGGCCTACGAGCAGTACTTC. Translating it yields CASSVSTSGAYEQYF. The full variable domain, with the rest looked up from reference TRBV9 and TRBJ2-7, is DSGVTQTPKHLITATGQRVTLRCSPRSGDLSVYWYQQSLDQGLQFLIQYYNGEERAKGNILERFSAQQFPDLHSELNLSSLELGDSALYFCASSVSTSGAYEQYFGPGTRLTVT.

This chain's CDR3 is CASSRRTGNEKLFF. CDR3 DNA sequence: TGTGCCAGCAGTCGACGGACAGGGAATGAAAAACTGTTTTTT. This sequence joins TRBV3-1 (or the pseudogene TRBV3-2) and TRBJ1-4; TRBD1 matches 8 bases. In germline, CDR1 is LGHDT, CDR2 YNNKEL (reference sequence). This CDR3 region has 14 residues. With V trimmed by 6 bases and J by 5 bases, 5 bases remained unmatched.

This clone occurred once. The chain couples TRBV28 to TRBJ2-7; no clear D gene. CDR3 length: 12 amino acids. The V gene lost 3 bases and the J gene lost 4 bases, with 7 bases spanning the gap. In germline, CDR1 is MDHEN, CDR2 SYDVKM. CDR3 residues: CASSFARYEQYF. CDR3 nucleotide sequence: TGTGCCAGCAGTTTTGCCCGGTACGAGCAGTACTTC.